Listed below are T cell receptor beta chains from one sample, sequenced in a study of cytomegalovirus exposure and HLA in healthy donors. Produced via immunoSEQ multiplex PCR; TCRdb's table is partial and in-frame only. This table lists some 48,000 clones. Sequences were obtained from PBMCs. The source of these receptors is a woman in her forties in good health and CMV-seronegative. CDR3s include the opening cysteine and the closing phenylalanine or tryptophan. D genes are given only for firm matches.

J	D	V	CDR3	DNA
TRBJ2-1	TRBD1	TRBV7-3	CASSPQGWDEQFF	TGTGCCAGCAGTCCACAGGGGTGGGATGAGCAGTTCTTC
TRBJ2-5	TRBD1	TRBV10-3	CAISAGQDETQYF	TGTGCCATCAGTGCAGGACAGGATGAGACCCAGTACTTC
TRBJ1-5	-	TRBV18	CASSTGDAEPQHF	TGTGCCAGCTCAACGGGGGATGCGGAGCCCCAGCATTTT
TRBJ2-1	TRBD2	TRBV18	CASSPVSGVTYNEQFF	TGTGCCAGCTCACCCGTAAGCGGGGTTACCTACAATGAGCAGTTCTTC
TRBJ1-5	TRBD1	TRBV10-3	CAISGGGQGEQPQHF	TGTGCCATCAGTGGGGGAGGACAGGGTGAACAGCCCCAGCATTTT
TRBJ1-6	-	TRBV5-6	CASSLGTAYNSPLHF	TGTGCCAGCAGCTTGGGAACAGCCTATAATTCACCCCTCCACTTT
TRBJ2-5	-	TRBV12-5	CASGSSGVETQYF	TGTGCTAGTGGTTCGTCAGGGGTAGAGACCCAGTACTTC
TRBJ2-7	TRBD1	TRBV30	CAWSWGQGSSYEQYF	TGTGCCTGGAGTTGGGGACAGGGTAGCTCCTACGAGCAGTACTTC
TRBJ1-5	-	TRBV7-2	CASSPQTGSNQPQHF	TGTGCCAGCAGCCCCCAGACAGGTTCCAATCAGCCCCAGCATTTT
TRBJ2-5	-	TRBV5-1	CASSLIPDKETQYF	TGCGCCAGCAGCTTGATCCCAGACAAGGAGACCCAGTACTTC
TRBJ2-3	TRBD1	TRBV29-1	CSVVPTGGADTQYF	TGCAGCGTTGTACCGACAGGGGGCGCGGATACGCAGTATTTT
TRBJ2-5	TRBD1	TRBV9	CASSVDPTGARVTQYF	TGTGCCAGCAGCGTAGACCCGACAGGGGCCCGGGTAACCCAGTACTTC
TRBJ1-1	-	TRBV5-5	CASSLAGVVEAFF	TGTGCCAGCAGCTTGGCAGGGGTGGTTGAAGCTTTCTTT
TRBJ2-7	-	TRBV9	CASSVGAGLDYEQYF	TGTGCCAGCAGCGTAGGTGCGGGCCTGGACTACGAGCAGTACTTC
TRBJ2-1	-	TRBV5-1	CASSLGAASYNEQFF	TGCGCCAGCAGCTTGGGAGCGGCTTCCTACAATGAGCAGTTCTTC